The 17 T cell receptor beta chains presented below share a single source sample, sequenced in a study of early T cells in non-severe SARS-CoV-2 infection. TCRdb reprocessed the 5' RACE reads via MiXCR and lists one record per CDR3 protein. The data show tens of thousands of distinct CDR3 sequences, with about 14% seen just once and roughly 3.7% held by the top ten. The specimen comprised whole blood, sampled at baseline. The receptor source for this set is an adult who was a healthcare worker with PCR-confirmed SARS-CoV-2 infection or an uninfected control (not recorded which).

In its sample, this clonotype was seen many times. This chain joins TRBV6-2 or TRBV6-3 and TRBJ2-3; 8 nucleotides align to TRBD2. Germline CDR1 is MNHEY and CDR2 is SVGEGT. J was trimmed by 7 bases and V by 6 bases; bases with no gene match: 9. CDR3 size: 14 residues. CDR3: CASRISGDVNTQYF. The CDR3 DNA is TGTGCCAGCAGAATTAGCGGGGACGTTAATACGCAGTATTTT.

The table lists this clonotype with a few counts. This chain joins TRBV3-1 and TRBJ2-4; D assignment may be TRBD1 or TRBD2 (5 bases each). The CDR3 contains 19 residues. The ends were cut back, 3 bases at V and 0 bases at J, with 21 bases in the middle. Germline V gene data show CDR1 as LGHDT and CDR2 as YNNKEL (reference sequence). The CDR3 sequence is CASSQGPGTENLAKNIQYF. The CDR3 bases are TGTGCCAGCAGCCAGGGCCCCGGGACCGAGAATCTAGCCAAAAACATTCAGTACTTC.

The chain carries TRBV7-9 and TRBJ2-3; D perhaps matches TRBD2 (6 bases). Per germline, CDR1 SEHNR and CDR2 FQNEAQ (reference sequence). The V gene lost 5 bases and the J gene lost 5 bases, with 20 bases spanning the gap. CDR3 length: 16 amino acids. In nucleotides, the CDR3 is TGTGCCAGCAGCCCAAAATCCGGGACTTCGGGAGATACGCAGTATTTT. It codes for CASSPKSGTSGDTQYF.

There are a few counts of this clonotype. The chain uses TRBV13 and TRBJ2-1, with 8 bases matching TRBD2. The CDR3 has 16 residues. CDR1 is PRHDT and CDR2 is FYEKMQ in the germline V gene (reference sequence). V shed 1 base and J 3 bases; nucleotides not matched to a gene: 5. The CDR3 sequence: CASSLVFSGSYNEQFF. The CDR3 bases are TGTGCCAGCAGCTTAGTTTTCAGCGGGAGCTACAATGAGCAGTTCTTC.

This clonotype was seen many times. The chain combines TRBV2 with TRBJ1-6, with D unclear. Germline V lookup: CDR1 SNHLY, CDR2 FYNNEI. V was trimmed by 11 bases and J by 7 bases, leaving 9 bases between them. The CDR3 has 11 amino acids. This chain's CDR3 is CAVDGNSPLHF. The DNA for the CDR3 is TGTGCCGTGGACGGAAATTCACCCCTCCACTTT.

The rearrangement joins TRBV14 to TRBJ2-3, with D possibly matching TRBD2 (6 bases). V lost 4 bases to trimming and J lost 5 bases, with 16 bases between them. The CDR3 runs 15 residues. CDR1 and CDR2 from the germline V gene are SGHDN and FVKESK. CDR3 in DNA: TGTGCCAGCAGCCGGAATCTAGCGAGGGGAGATACGCAGTATTTT. Translation: CASSRNLARGDTQYF.

The genes are TRBV7-9 and TRBJ2-7, with D uncertain. The germline V gene has CDR1 SEHNR and CDR2 FQNEAQ (reference sequence). The CDR3 consists of 13 residues. V was shortened by 5 bases and J by 4 bases, with 12 bases between the two germline ends. Written as DNA, the CDR3 is TGTGCCAGCAGCCCCAGAAGTCAATACGAGCAGTACTTC. This gives the protein CASSPRSQYEQYF.

Only a few counts were recorded for this clonotype. CDR3 in amino acids: CASSPHRTPSYNEQFF. The CDR3 coding sequence is TGTGCCAGCAGCCCCCATCGGACCCCGTCCTACAATGAGCAGTTCTTC. The chain joins TRBV9 to TRBJ2-1; D is unclear. V lost 4 bases and J lost 1, with 15 bases in between. Germline CDR1 and CDR2: SGDLS and YYNGEE. This CDR3 region has 16 residues.

The sample holds many counts of this clonotype. This rearrangement joins TRBV28 to TRBJ2-7; D might be TRBD1 (5 bases). Trimming removed 6 bases at V and 0 bases at J, with 9 bases between. Per germline, CDR1 MDHEN and CDR2 SYDVKM. CDR3 length equals 13 residues. The CDR3 region is CASSDRSSYEQYF. The CDR3 region has the DNA TGTGCCAGCAGCGACAGAAGCTCCTACGAGCAGTACTTC.

V and J are TRBV18 and TRBJ2-1; D is unresolved. Germline CDR1 is KGHSH and CDR2 is LQKENI. The CDR3 sequence is 12 residues long. V lost 6 bases, J lost 9 bases, and 12 bases lay in between. The CDR3 spells CASSPTPGEQFF. In nucleotides, the CDR3 is TGTGCCAGCTCCCCTACCCCCGGTGAGCAGTTCTTC.

This clonotype was counted only a few times. The rearrangement links TRBV5-1 to TRBJ2-7; a weak D match, TRBD2 (6 bases). The CDR3 loop spans 14 amino acids. V lost 3 bases to trimming and J lost 4 bases, with 14 bases between them. CDR1 is SGHRS, CDR2 YFSETQ, per germline. The DNA for the CDR3 is TGCGCCAGCAGCTCCACGGGGACTTTTTACGAGCAGTACTTC. Its protein is CASSSTGTFYEQYF.

This sequence joins TRBV7-2 and TRBJ2-3, with D tentatively TRBD1 (6 bases). CDR1 is SGHTA and CDR2 is FQGNSA in the germline V gene. V gave up 5 bases and J gave up 6 bases, with 15 bases separating them. The CDR3 loop spans 14 amino acids. CDR3 amino acids: CASSRDTPRDTQYF. The DNA for the CDR3 is TGTGCCAGCAGCCGGGACACCCCTAGGGATACGCAGTATTTT.

The chain combines TRBV5-1 with TRBJ2-3; D might be TRBD2 (5 bases). This CDR3 spans 14 amino acids. Germline assignment: CDR1 SGHRS and CDR2 YFSETQ. V shed 3 bases and J shed 6 bases, with 14 bases lying between them. CDR3 in DNA: TGCGCCAGCAGCTCCCTAGGCGGGCGCGATACGCAGTATTTT. Translation gives CASSSLGGRDTQYF.

The gene calls are TRBV21-1 and TRBJ2-2; TRBD1, the table's D call, lacks a check against the DNA. TRBV21-1 constitutes a pseudogene. This CDR3 region has 14 residues. The CDR3 here is CASSSTGTPGELFF. The CDR3 DNA follows: TGTGCCAGCAGCTCCACAGGGACCCCCGGGGAGCTGTTTTTT.

The rearrangement uses TRBV7-8 and TRBJ1-4; TRBD1 might be the D (5 bases). The CDR3 is made up of 16 amino acids. V was shortened by 0 bases and J by 0 bases, with 8 bases between the two germline ends. Germline loops: CDR1 SGHVS, CDR2 FQNEAQ. In nucleotides, the CDR3 is TGTGCCAGCAGCTTAGCGAGGGGAACAACTAATGAAAAACTGTTTTTT. Amino acids: CASSLARGTTNEKLFF.

The V call is TRBV7-2, the J call TRBJ2-3; a possible D gene is TRBD2 (6 bases). The CDR3 has 16 amino acids. With 5 bases removed from V and 2 bases from J, the gap between germline ends came to 17 bases. Germline assignment: CDR1 SGHTA and CDR2 FQGNSA. The DNA of the CDR3 is TGTGCCAGCAGCGGTGTACGTATAGCGGTCACAGATACGCAGTATTTT. Its protein is CASSGVRIAVTDTQYF.

This clonotype was counted between two and nine times. The J gene is TRBJ1-1, the V gene TRBV11-3; D is ambiguous. The length of the CDR3 is 14 residues. Germline-derived CDR1 and CDR2 are SGHNT and YENEEA. V lost 1 base to trimming and J lost 7 bases, with 13 bases between them. This CDR3 reads CASSLAPGHGEAFF. Here the CDR3 DNA reads TGTGCCAGCAGCTTAGCCCCCGGTCACGGTGAAGCTTTCTTT.